These 14 T cell receptor beta chains were sequenced from one sample in a study of T cell changes during pregnancy in multiple sclerosis. Here immunoSEQ multiplex PCR was the method, and the copy in TCRdb shows in-frame clones only, minus some. The sample includes 40,000 to 50,000 clones, roughly 90% seen only once; the top ten take around 7%. Sequences were derived from CD8+ T cells from peripheral blood mononuclear cells, sampled in the third trimester of pregnancy. The source is a female donor with multiple sclerosis, enrolled in a pregnancy study.

The chain joins TRBV10-3 to TRBJ2-7; D call uncertain. Germline values: CDR1 ENHRY, CDR2 SYGVKD. The CDR3 covers 13 residues. Trimming shortened V by 1 base and J by 7 bases, and 11 bases separated the two germline ends. The CDR3 is CAISELRNWEQYF. The DNA for the CDR3 is TGTGCCATCAGTGAGTTGCGGAATTGGGAGCAGTACTTC.

The chain is built from TRBV4-2 and TRBJ2-1; tentatively, D is TRBD2 (7 bases). Deletions cut 0 bases from V and 3 bases from J, with 12 bases between. The CDR3 totals 16 residues. In germline, CDR1 is LGHNA, CDR2 YNFKEQ. The CDR3, as DNA: TGTGCCAGCAGCCAAGAGGGGGAGGGGGTCTACAATGAGCAGTTCTTC. This encodes CASSQEGEGVYNEQFF.

The chain combines TRBV7-2 with TRBJ1-2; 10 bases are a match to TRBD1. The CDR3 is 16 residues long. CDR1 SGHTA and CDR2 FQGNSA come from the germline V gene. The V and J ends lost 10 bases and 6 bases, in that order; junction bases with no gene match: 17. CDR3 nucleotides: TGTGCCACCTATAAACCCCCGGGACAGGGGTCTAATGGCTACACCTTC. Translating gives CATYKPPGQGSNGYTF.

The V and J genes are TRBV7-8 and TRBJ2-1, with 7 bases identical to TRBD2. The CDR3 totals 14 residues. Losses at the gene ends were 5 bases for V and 3 bases for J; bases not matched to a gene: 4. Germline V gene data show CDR1 as SGHVS and CDR2 as FQNEAQ. Here the CDR3 DNA reads TGTGCCAGCAGCCCATGGACTAGCTACAATGAGCAGTTCTTC. Protein sequence: CASSPWTSYNEQFF.

Written as DNA, the CDR3 is TGTGCCAGCAGTTATAGCGGGAGGGGAGAGACCCAGTACTTC. Protein product: CASSYSGRGETQYF. The chain has TRBV6-5 and TRBJ2-5; the match to TRBD2 covers 11 bases. Germline CDR1 reads MNHEY; CDR2 reads SVGAGI. The J segment lost 4 bases and the V segment lost 3 bases, leaving 1 base of the junction unmatched. The CDR3 is made up of 14 amino acids.

The chain links TRBV5-3 to TRBJ2-7, with a possible D match to TRBD2 (6 bases). TRBV5-3 carries the ORF label, with uncertain function. CDR3 length: 12 residues. V was shortened by 4 bases and J by 5 bases, with 10 bases between the two germline ends. The DNA for the CDR3 is TGTGCCAGAAGCGAAGGAGGGCACGAGCAGTACTTC. Protein: CARSEGGHEQYF.

J is TRBJ2-7 and V is TRBV5-4; 7 nucleotides agree with TRBD1. The trim removed 4 bases at V and 5 bases at J, leaving 6 bases unmatched. The CDR3 runs 13 residues. CDR1 is SGHNT and CDR2 is YYREEE in the germline V gene (reference sequence). The CDR3: CASSPGQYNEQYF. Here the CDR3 DNA reads TGTGCCAGCAGCCCGGGACAGTATAACGAGCAGTACTTC.

The chain couples TRBV2 to TRBJ2-5, with D unclear. Between the trimmed V and J ends, which lost 2 bases and 5 bases, there was a span of 18 bases. The CDR3 loop spans 16 amino acids. The germline V gene encodes CDR1 SNHLY and CDR2 FYNNEI. In nucleotides, the CDR3 is TGTGCCAGCAGTGAAATTTTTAGTGAAAGCAAGGAGACCCAGTACTTC. Its translation is CASSEIFSESKETQYF.

This chain uses TRBV7-2 with TRBJ1-2; tentative D call: TRBD1 (6 bases). Germline V lookup: CDR1 SGHTA, CDR2 FQGNSA. Trimming stripped 0 bases from V and 7 bases from J, with 15 bases between. The CDR3 contains 15 residues. The CDR3 nucleotides read TGTGCCAGCAGCTTAGCCTTTCTGGCAGGGGTTGGCTACACCTTC. Translated: CASSLAFLAGVGYTF.

This chain links TRBV5-4 with TRBJ1-4; 7 nucleotides align to TRBD1. CDR1 and CDR2 (germline): SGHNT, YYREEE (reference sequence). J was trimmed by 3 bases and V by 4 bases; bases with no gene match: 3. The CDR3 spans 14 residues. The DNA of the CDR3 is TGTGCCAGCAGCGAGGACAGGTCTAATGAAAAACTGTTTTTT. Translation: CASSEDRSNEKLFF.

The genes are TRBV9 and TRBJ2-3, with D possibly matching TRBD1 (6 bases). The CDR3 is 18 amino acids. Germline-derived CDR1 and CDR2 are SGDLS and YYNGEE. V was cut by 0 bases and J by 1 base, with 18 bases left in between. Here the CDR3 DNA reads TGTGCCAGCAGCGTAGAGCGCTGGTCGGACAGCCGCACAGATACGCAGTATTTT. Protein: CASSVERWSDSRTDTQYF.

The chain has TRBV10-3 and TRBJ2-7, with TRBD2 identical over 10 bases. J gave up 0 bases and V 0 bases, and 2 bases lay outside the gene matches. This CDR3 is built from 16 residues. Germline CDR1 reads ENHRY; CDR2 reads SYGVKD. The CDR3 nucleotides read TGTGCCATCAGTGAGTCGGCTAGCGGGGGCTCCTACGAGCAGTACTTC. The encoded protein is CAISESASGGSYEQYF.

This clone was picked up one time. The chain uses TRBV28 and TRBJ2-7, with 12 bases matching TRBD1. The CDR3 is 16 residues long. Trimming at V came to 5 bases and at J to 5 bases, leaving 10 bases not matched to a gene. Germline-derived CDR1 and CDR2 are MDHEN and SYDVKM. CDR3 sequence reads: CASSPVGTGGWDEQYF. CDR3 bases: TGTGCCAGCAGTCCAGTCGGGACAGGGGGCTGGGACGAGCAGTACTTC.

J is TRBJ2-3 and V is TRBV6-4; TRBD2 matches at 15 bases. Germline values: CDR1 MRHNA, CDR2 SNTAGT. V shed 6 bases and J 5 bases; nucleotides not matched to a gene: 6. The CDR3 is 16 amino acids. The CDR3 DNA sequence: TGTGCCAGCAGCCCGGGACTAGCGGGGGGATTAGATACGCAGTATTTT. Translating gives CASSPGLAGGLDTQYF.